This T cell receptor (beta chain) came from a study of blood T cell repertoires in COVID-19. Study in general: Acute and convalescent COVID-19 samples came from the United States, Italy and Spain.

The ends were cut back, 5 bases at V and 5 bases at J, with 16 bases in the middle. CDR1 and CDR2 from the germline V gene are MDHEN and SYDVKM. CDR3 length: 15 residues. Seattle participants joined during active infection and were tracked over time. Sequenced by immunoSEQ multiplex PCR; TCRdb stores in-frame clones only, minus some. Of around 200,000 clones listed, roughly 84% are singletons. V and J are TRBV28 and TRBJ2-1; no reliable D call. Sequenced sample: peripheral blood. The clonotype comes from an older woman with COVID-19, enrolled during active disease. The CDR3 spells CASSPSRLKNNEQFF. The CDR3 nucleotides are TGTGCCAGCAGTCCATCGAGACTGAAAAACAATGAGCAGTTCTTC.